Presented here are 32 T cell receptor beta chains from one specimen sequenced in a study of blood T cell dynamics during melanoma immunotherapy. The assay was immunoSEQ multiplex PCR, and TCRdb's table has in-frame clones only and misses some. The sample holds 15,000 to 20,000 clones; 94% are singletons and the top ten take over 0.2%. Time point noted: week 3, after first cycle of checkpoint inhibitor. The sample was effector memory CD8+ T cells from blood, taken from a patient treated with checkpoint blockade. The source is a human donor with melanoma.

The rearrangement joins TRBV7-6 to TRBJ2-1, with D possibly being TRBD2 (6 bases). The V gene's germline CDR1 is SGHVS and CDR2 FNYEAQ. Trimming pared 2 bases from V and 0 bases from J, leaving 17 bases between. The CDR3 is made up of 18 amino acids. CDR3 nucleotide sequence: TGTGCCAGCAGCTTAAAGAGGGCGGGAATGAGCTCCTACAATGAGCAGTTCTTC. Translating it yields CASSLKRAGMSSYNEQFF.

The CDR3 here is CASLTSFRGTDTQYF. The DNA for the CDR3 is TGTGCCAGTCTTACCTCTTTCCGGGGCACAGATACGCAGTATTTT. V is TRBV6-6 and J is TRBJ2-3, with D hard to call. The V end was cut by 9 bases, the J end by 1 base, with 17 bases between. Germline V gives CDR1 MNHNY, CDR2 SVGAGI (reference sequence). The CDR3 runs to 15 residues.

This rearrangement joins TRBV2 to TRBJ2-7; 11 positions match TRBD2. The CDR3 totals 15 residues. The V and J ends lost 6 bases and 1 base, in that order; junction bases with no gene match: 5. Germline CDR1 reads SNHLY; CDR2 reads FYNNEI. The CDR3: CASRASSGRSYEQYF. In DNA, the CDR3 is TGTGCCAGCAGGGCTTCTAGCGGGAGGTCCTACGAGCAGTACTTC.

CDR3 residues: CASSSRGGYGYTF. The CDR3 bases are TGTGCCAGCAGCTCCAGGGGAGGCTATGGCTACACCTTC. The rearrangement links TRBV27 to TRBJ1-2, with TRBD1 as a possible D gene (6 bases). The V end was cut by 6 bases, the J end by 4 bases, with 12 bases between. CDR1 and CDR2 from the germline V gene are MNHEY and SMNVEV (reference sequence). The CDR3 consists of 13 residues.

The chain recombines TRBV4-1 with TRBJ2-1; 8 bases are a match to TRBD2. Trimming removed 0 bases from V and 2 bases from J; junction bases left unmatched: 6. The CDR3 has 17 amino acids. CDR1 and CDR2 (germline): MGHRA, YSYEKL. This chain's CDR3 is CASSQDWGSGTYNEQFF. CDR3 sequence (DNA): TGCGCCAGCAGCCAAGATTGGGGTAGCGGGACCTACAATGAGCAGTTCTTC.

V and J are TRBV2 and TRBJ2-3; D not resolved. Trimming removed 0 bases from V and 5 bases from J, with 9 bases in between. The CDR3 covers 14 residues. CDR1 is SNHLY, CDR2 FYNNEI, per germline. The CDR3 sequence: CASSEAGLVDTQYF. The CDR3 DNA reads as TGTGCCAGCAGTGAAGCGGGTCTTGTAGATACGCAGTATTTT.

This clone was detected a few times. The J gene is TRBJ2-7, the V gene TRBV27, with TRBD2 identical over 10 bases. V lost 7 bases and J lost 5; bases outside the gene matches: 8. The germline gives CDR1 MNHEY, CDR2 SMNVEV (reference sequence). The CDR3 has 14 residues. In DNA, the CDR3 is TGTGCCAGCACCCCAAGCGGGAGGGCGGACGAGCAGTACTTC. Amino acids: CASTPSGRADEQYF.

V usage is TRBV25-1 and J usage is TRBJ2-2; D possibly corresponds to TRBD1 (6 bases). Germline values: CDR1 MGHDK, CDR2 SYGVNS. The CDR3 spans 14 residues. V lost 5 bases and J 3 bases, leaving 10 bases between the germline ends. The CDR3 DNA reads TGTGCCAGCAGTAAACAGGGCGACACCGGGGAGCTGTTTTTT. It codes for CASSKQGDTGELFF.

The chain has TRBV9 and TRBJ2-1; either TRBD1 or TRBD2 may supply D (6 bases each). Trimming took off 0 bases at V and 8 bases at J, with 39 bases between the two ends. The CDR3 is made up of 23 amino acids. Germline assignment: CDR1 SGDLS and CDR2 YYNGEE. CDR3 bases: TGTGCCAGCAGCGTAGCTACCGGGGGCTCTGGTAGCAGGGCCCCATCTTCGGCTCATGAGCAGTTCTTC. It codes for CASSVATGGSGSRAPSSAHEQFF.

V and J are TRBV19 and TRBJ2-1; D possibly corresponds to TRBD2 (6 bases). V lost 2 bases, J lost 6 bases, and 11 bases lay in between. The CDR3 covers 14 residues. Per germline, CDR1 LNHDA and CDR2 SQIVND (reference sequence). As DNA, the CDR3 is TGTGCCAGTAGTATAAGGGGAGGCGGCAATGAGCAGTTCTTC. Translating gives CASSIRGGGNEQFF.

J is TRBJ2-3 and V is TRBV5-1; TRBD2 is a possible D gene (5 bases). Germline V gene sequence: CDR1 SGHRS, CDR2 YFSETQ. CDR3 length: 16 residues. The V gene lost 3 bases and the J gene lost 1 base, with 15 bases spanning the gap. CDR3 DNA sequence: TGCGCCAGCAGCTCGACTTTAGCGACTCGCACAGATACGCAGTATTTT. This codes for CASSSTLATRTDTQYF.

The chain uses TRBV28 and TRBJ1-1, with D unclear. CDR1 and CDR2 (germline): MDHEN, SYDVKM. Trimming took off 5 bases at V and 4 bases at J, with 17 bases between the two ends. The CDR3 runs to 15 residues. The CDR3 DNA sequence: TGTGCCAGCAGTCCGCCCGGTCTAGGTGGCACTGAAGCTTTCTTT. Translated: CASSPPGLGGTEAFF.

The chain is built from TRBV7-2 and TRBJ2-7; D uncertain. V was cut by 1 base and J by 0 bases, with 10 bases left in between. The CDR3 length is 15 residues. The V gene's germline CDR1 is SGHTA and CDR2 FQGNSA. CDR3 bases: TGTGCCAGCAGCTTAGAACTTACGAGCTCCTACGAGCAGTACTTC. Translated: CASSLELTSSYEQYF.

The gene calls are TRBV7-8 and TRBJ2-2; possibly TRBD2 for D (5 bases). In germline, CDR1 is SGHVS, CDR2 FQNEAQ. The CDR3 totals 14 residues. The V end was cut by 8 bases, the J end by 1 base, with 11 bases between. In DNA form, the CDR3 reads TGTGCCAGCCTCAGCGCGGGGAACACCGGGGAGCTGTTTTTT. This translates into CASLSAGNTGELFF.

The chain recombines TRBV6-5 with TRBJ2-7; TRBD2 matches at 7 bases. V trimming: 2 bases; J trimming: 0 bases; junction bases outside the gene matches: 1. The CDR3 runs to 14 residues. Per the germline V gene, CDR1 is MNHEY and CDR2 is SVGAGI. The CDR3 nucleotides read TGTGCCAGCAGTTACGGCGGGGGCTCCTACGAGCAGTACTTC. This sequence encodes CASSYGGGSYEQYF.

This rearrangement joins TRBV5-6 to TRBJ2-5, with no clear D. The V gene lost 1 base and the J gene lost 7 bases, with 11 bases spanning the gap. The CDR3 contains 13 residues. The germline V gene encodes CDR1 SGHDT and CDR2 YYEEEE. The CDR3 reads CASSLLNKGTQYF. CDR3 DNA sequence: TGTGCCAGCAGCTTGTTGAATAAAGGGACCCAGTACTTC.

The J gene is TRBJ2-3, the V gene TRBV9; D is possibly TRBD1 (5 bases). Trimming took 4 bases from V and 6 from J, leaving 12 bases between them. CDR1 and CDR2 from the germline V gene are SGDLS and YYNGEE. The CDR3 has 13 amino acids. The CDR3 coding sequence is TGTGCCAGCAGCCTAATGGGGCGGGATACGCAGTATTTT. Translation gives CASSLMGRDTQYF.

This sequence joins TRBV18 and TRBJ1-4; D is possibly TRBD1 (5 bases). This CDR3 region has 16 residues. Germline CDR1 KGHSH, CDR2 LQKENI. V lost 1 base, J lost 8 bases, and 17 bases lay in between. In nucleotides, the CDR3 is TGTGCCAGCTCACCACAGAGACAGAGTCTGGGGGAAAAACTGTTTTTT. Protein: CASSPQRQSLGEKLFF.

This clone came up once. The chain joins TRBV7-6 to TRBJ1-1; D is perhaps TRBD1 (5 bases). The CDR3 covers 14 residues. Germline V CDR1 and CDR2: SGHVS, FNYEAQ. Trimming stripped 2 bases from V and 7 bases from J, with 14 bases between. This chain's CDR3 is CASSLRDGVREAFF. In DNA, the CDR3 is TGTGCCAGCAGCTTAAGGGACGGGGTGCGTGAAGCTTTCTTT.

V is TRBV12-5 and J is TRBJ1-1, with D maybe TRBD1 (5 bases). The CDR3 has 15 amino acids. Germline V gene lookup returns CDR1 LGHNT and CDR2 FRNRAP. V was pared by 1 base and J by 8 bases, with 17 bases between. The CDR3 DNA reads TGTGCTAGTGGTTTGGGGGACCTGGGAGAGTTGGAAGCTTTCTTT. Translated, it gives CASGLGDLGELEAFF.

This rearrangement joins TRBV5-1 to TRBJ1-6; weak D call: TRBD1 (5 bases). Trimming left V 1 base short and J 0 bases short, with 17 bases between. Germline assignment: CDR1 SGHRS and CDR2 YFSETQ. The CDR3 has 19 amino acids. The CDR3 is CASSLNVRDRHSYNSPLHF. The DNA of the CDR3 is TGCGCCAGCAGCTTGAACGTCCGCGACAGACACTCCTATAATTCACCCCTCCACTTT.

The CDR3 loop is CAISDIPGMGEQYF. CDR3 in DNA: TGTGCCATCAGTGATATTCCGGGGATGGGCGAGCAGTACTTC. This chain connects TRBV10-3 to TRBJ2-7; perhaps TRBD2 as D (5 bases). V shed 3 bases and J shed 6 bases, with 15 bases lying between them. CDR3 size: 14 residues. The V gene's germline CDR1 is ENHRY and CDR2 SYGVKD.

This clone was observed a few times. This sequence joins TRBV2 and TRBJ2-7, with D perhaps matching TRBD1 (6 bases). This CDR3 has 16 amino acids. CDR1 SNHLY and CDR2 FYNNEI come from the germline V gene. The V end was cut by 3 bases, the J end by 7 bases, with 22 bases between. The CDR3 DNA reads as TGTGCCAGCAGTGACTCCCCCCAGGGGACCCCATGGGAGCAGTACTTC. It yields the protein CASSDSPQGTPWEQYF.

The J gene is TRBJ2-5, the V gene TRBV10-3; 14 nucleotides line up with TRBD2. Germline CDR1 and CDR2: ENHRY and SYGVKD. Unmatched junction bases numbered 10, after V lost 3 bases and J lost 4 bases. This CDR3 region has 18 residues. CDR3: CAISEGTSGSLERETQYF. CDR3 in DNA: TGTGCCATCAGTGAAGGGACTAGCGGGAGTCTGGAAAGAGAGACCCAGTACTTC.

This clone was seen just once. The gene calls are TRBV29-1 and TRBJ2-1, with D perhaps TRBD2 (5 bases). The V gene's germline CDR1 is SQVTM and CDR2 ANQGSEA. The V end lost 7 bases, the J end lost 12 bases, and 13 bases lay between the germline ends. This CDR3 spans 10 amino acids. The CDR3 nucleotides read TGCAGCGCCCTAGCCTTGGCGCAGTTCTTC. This codes for CSALALAQFF.

This chain joins TRBV7-8 and TRBJ1-1; maybe TRBD1 (6 bases). The CDR3 contains 15 residues. Germline V CDR1 and CDR2: SGHVS, FQNEAQ. V was pared by 0 bases and J by 1 base, with 9 bases between. CDR3 region: CASSLAGQRNTEAFF. CDR3 bases: TGTGCCAGCAGCTTAGCCGGACAGAGGAACACTGAAGCTTTCTTT.

The chain employs TRBV7-9 and TRBJ2-2; unclear D gene. This CDR3 comprises 18 residues. Germline values: CDR1 SEHNR, CDR2 FQNEAQ (reference sequence). Between the trimmed V and J ends, which lost 4 bases and 4 bases, there was a span of 22 bases. Here the CDR3 DNA reads TGTGCCAGCAGCTCCTATACCACACAATGGGTCATCACCGGGGAGCTGTTTTTT. This encodes CASSSYTTQWVITGELFF.

The J gene is TRBJ2-3, the V gene TRBV29-1; D possibly corresponds to TRBD1 (6 bases). Germline-derived CDR1 and CDR2 are SQVTM and ANQGSEA. The V gene lost 7 bases and the J gene lost 0 bases, with 23 bases spanning the gap. This CDR3 spans 17 amino acids. CDR3: CSAKTGRGSTSTDTQYF. The DNA for the CDR3 is TGCAGCGCAAAGACAGGAAGGGGGTCCACGAGCACAGATACGCAGTATTTT.

The V call is TRBV2, the J call TRBJ2-7, with TRBD2 identical over 7 bases. The J segment lost 6 bases and the V segment lost 4 bases, leaving 6 bases of the junction unmatched. The CDR3 is 13 residues long. Per the germline V gene, CDR1 is SNHLY and CDR2 is FYNNEI. DNA of the CDR3: TGTGCCAGCAGTGCCATACTAGCGTCCGAGCAGTACTTC. This encodes CASSAILASEQYF.

This chain joins TRBV27 and TRBJ2-7, with D tentatively TRBD1 or TRBD2 (5 bases each). V lost 4 bases to trimming and J lost 0 bases, with 10 bases between them. The CDR3 has 14 residues. Germline CDR1 reads MNHEY; CDR2 reads SMNVEV (reference sequence). CDR3 sequence: CASSWDLSSYEQYF. As DNA, the CDR3 is TGTGCCAGCAGTTGGGACCTGAGCTCCTACGAGCAGTACTTC.

The V and J genes are TRBV13 and TRBJ2-7, with D possibly being TRBD1 or TRBD2 (5 bases each). Trimming took 4 bases from V and 3 from J, leaving 16 bases between them. The CDR3 is 15 residues long. The germline CDR1 and CDR2 sequences are PRHDT and FYEKMQ (reference sequence). CDR3 residues: CASSSRDPTYYEQYF. In DNA form, the CDR3 reads TGTGCCAGCAGCTCCCGGGACCCAACTTACTACGAGCAGTACTTC.

The V call is TRBV9, the J call TRBJ2-7, with no clear D. The CDR3 contains 11 residues. V was shortened by 4 bases and J by 3 bases, with 5 bases between the two germline ends. CDR1 and CDR2 (germline): SGDLS, YYNGEE. The CDR3: CASSNLYEQYF. The CDR3 nucleotides read TGTGCCAGCAGCAACCTCTACGAGCAGTACTTC.